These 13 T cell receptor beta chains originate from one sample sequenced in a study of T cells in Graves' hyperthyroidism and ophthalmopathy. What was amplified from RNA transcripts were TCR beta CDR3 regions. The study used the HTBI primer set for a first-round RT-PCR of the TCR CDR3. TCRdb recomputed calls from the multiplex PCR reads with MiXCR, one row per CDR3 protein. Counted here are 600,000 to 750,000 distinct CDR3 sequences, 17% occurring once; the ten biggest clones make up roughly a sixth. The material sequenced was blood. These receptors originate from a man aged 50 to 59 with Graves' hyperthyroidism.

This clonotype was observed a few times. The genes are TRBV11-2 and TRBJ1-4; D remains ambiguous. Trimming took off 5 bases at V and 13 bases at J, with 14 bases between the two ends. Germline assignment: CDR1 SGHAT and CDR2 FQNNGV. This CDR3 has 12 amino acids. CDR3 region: CASSPSNPRLFF. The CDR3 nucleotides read TGTGCCAGCAGCCCTAGCAACCCTCGACTGTTTTTT.

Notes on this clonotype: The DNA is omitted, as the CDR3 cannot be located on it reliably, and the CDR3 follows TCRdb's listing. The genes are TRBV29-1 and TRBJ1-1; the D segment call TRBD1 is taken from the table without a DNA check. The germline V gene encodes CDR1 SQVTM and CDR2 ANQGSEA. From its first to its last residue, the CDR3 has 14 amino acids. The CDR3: CSVVGQGAEGEASF.

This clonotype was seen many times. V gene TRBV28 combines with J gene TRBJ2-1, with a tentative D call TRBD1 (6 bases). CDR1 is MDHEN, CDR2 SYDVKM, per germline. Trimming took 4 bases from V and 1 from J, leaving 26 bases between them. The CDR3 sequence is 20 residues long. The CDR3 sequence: CASSSDEIFGTPFSYNEQFF. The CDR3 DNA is TGTGCCAGCAGTTCAGACGAAATCTTCGGGACACCTTTTTCCTACAATGAGCAGTTCTTC.

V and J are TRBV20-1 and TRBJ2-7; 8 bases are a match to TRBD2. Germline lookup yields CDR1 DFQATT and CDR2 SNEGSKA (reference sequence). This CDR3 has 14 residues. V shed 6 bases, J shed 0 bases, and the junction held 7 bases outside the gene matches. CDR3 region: CSAYPSGSSYEQYF. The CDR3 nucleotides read TGCAGTGCCTACCCAAGCGGGAGCTCCTACGAGCAGTACTTC.

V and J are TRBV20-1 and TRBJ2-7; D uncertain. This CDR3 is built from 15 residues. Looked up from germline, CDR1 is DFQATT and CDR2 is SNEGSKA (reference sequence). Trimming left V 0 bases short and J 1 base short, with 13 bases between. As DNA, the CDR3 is TGCAGTGCTAGAGATCTCCAGGACGTATCCTACGAGCAGTACTTC. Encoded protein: CSARDLQDVSYEQYF.

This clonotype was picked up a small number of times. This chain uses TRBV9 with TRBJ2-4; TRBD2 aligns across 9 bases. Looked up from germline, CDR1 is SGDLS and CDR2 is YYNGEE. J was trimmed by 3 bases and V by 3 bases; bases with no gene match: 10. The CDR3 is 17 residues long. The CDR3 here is CASSGIAGVEGKNIQYF. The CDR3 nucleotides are TGTGCCAGCAGCGGAATAGCGGGAGTTGAGGGCAAAAACATTCAGTACTTC. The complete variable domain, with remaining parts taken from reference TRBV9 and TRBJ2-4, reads DSGVTQTPKHLITATGQRVTLRCSPRSGDLSVYWYQQSLDQGLQFLIQYYNGEERAKGNILERFSAQQFPDLHSELNLSSLELGDSALYFCASSGIAGVEGKNIQYFGAGTRLSVL.

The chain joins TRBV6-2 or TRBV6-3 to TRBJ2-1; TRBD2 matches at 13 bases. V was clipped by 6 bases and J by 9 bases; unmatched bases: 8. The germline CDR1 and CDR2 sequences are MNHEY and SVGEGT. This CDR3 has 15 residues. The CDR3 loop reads CASSSGLAGVFEQFF. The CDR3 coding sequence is TGTGCCAGCAGCTCCGGACTAGCGGGAGTGTTTGAGCAGTTCTTC.

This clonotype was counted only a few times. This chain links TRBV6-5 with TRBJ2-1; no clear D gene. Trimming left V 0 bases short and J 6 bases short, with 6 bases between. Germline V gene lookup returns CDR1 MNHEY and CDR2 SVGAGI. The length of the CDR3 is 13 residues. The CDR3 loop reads CASSYSSFNEQFF. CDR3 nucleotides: TGTGCCAGCAGTTACTCGAGTTTCAATGAGCAGTTCTTC.

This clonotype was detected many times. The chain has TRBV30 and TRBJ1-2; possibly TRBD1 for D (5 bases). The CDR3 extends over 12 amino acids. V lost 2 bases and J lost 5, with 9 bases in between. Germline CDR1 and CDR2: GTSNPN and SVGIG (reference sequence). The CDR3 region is CAWSSQGYGYTF. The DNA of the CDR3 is TGTGCCTGGAGTTCCCAGGGTTATGGCTACACCTTC. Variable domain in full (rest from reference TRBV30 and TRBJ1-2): SQTIHQWPATLVQPVGSPLSLECTVEGTSNPNLYWYRQAAGRGLQLLFYSVGIGQISSEVPQNLSASRPQDRQFILSSKKLLLSDSGFYLCAWSSQGYGYTFGSGTRLTVV.

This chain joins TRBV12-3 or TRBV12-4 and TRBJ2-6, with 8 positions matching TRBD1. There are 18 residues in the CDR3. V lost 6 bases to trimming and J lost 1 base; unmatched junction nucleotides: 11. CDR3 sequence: CASRSGGRGISGANVLTF. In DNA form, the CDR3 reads TGTGCCAGCAGATCAGGGGGCCGAGGGATTTCTGGGGCCAACGTCCTGACTTTC.

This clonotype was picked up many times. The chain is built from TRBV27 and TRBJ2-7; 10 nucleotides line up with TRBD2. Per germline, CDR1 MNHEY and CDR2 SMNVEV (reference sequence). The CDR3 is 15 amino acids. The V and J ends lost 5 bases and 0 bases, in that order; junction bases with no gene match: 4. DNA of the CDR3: TGTGCCAGCAGTATTCTAGCGGGAGCCTCCTACGAGCAGTACTTC. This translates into CASSILAGASYEQYF.

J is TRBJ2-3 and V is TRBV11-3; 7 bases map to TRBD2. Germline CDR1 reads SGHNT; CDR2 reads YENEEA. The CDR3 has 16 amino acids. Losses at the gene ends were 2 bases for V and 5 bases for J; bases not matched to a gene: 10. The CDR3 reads CASSLLEAGVQDTQYF. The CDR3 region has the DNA TGTGCCAGCAGCTTATTAGAGGCGGGAGTACAAGATACGCAGTATTTT.

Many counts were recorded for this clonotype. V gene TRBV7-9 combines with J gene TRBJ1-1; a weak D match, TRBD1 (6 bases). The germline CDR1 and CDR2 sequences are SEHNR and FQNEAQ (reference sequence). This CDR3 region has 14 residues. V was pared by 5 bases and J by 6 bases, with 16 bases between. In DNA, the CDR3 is TGTGCCAGCAGCGTGACGCTGGGGGCTGCTGAAGCTTTCTTT. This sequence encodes CASSVTLGAAEAFF.